The T cell receptor (beta chain) described here comes from a study of a mutant IDH1 vaccine in newly diagnosed glioma. Stated time point: baseline, week 1 (first vaccination visit). Treatment of the sample: pre-vaccination baseline after standard-of-care therapy. As for this clone: Its specificity is not known.

Trimming cost V 4 bases and J 3 bases, with 11 bases left between them. Germline V gene sequence: CDR1 SEHNR, CDR2 FQNEAQ (reference sequence). The CDR3 sequence is 14 residues long. TCRdb's copy holds only in-frame clones and misses some; the assay was immunoSEQ multiplex PCR. The sample lists just under 95,000 clones; roughly four fifths were seen once. Whole-study findings and limits: Evidence of vaccine-induced immune responses was documented in over 85% of patients.

This sequence joins TRBV7-9 and TRBJ2-3, with a weak D call TRBD1 (6 bases). This receptor was obtained from a woman between 45 and 65 years old with glioma. The sequencing used PBMCs, collected from a glioma patient treated with radiotherapy, temozolomide or both. The CDR3, as DNA: TGTGCCAGCAGCTCCGAAAGGGGGACAGATACGCAGTATTTT. Translating it yields CASSSERGTDTQYF.